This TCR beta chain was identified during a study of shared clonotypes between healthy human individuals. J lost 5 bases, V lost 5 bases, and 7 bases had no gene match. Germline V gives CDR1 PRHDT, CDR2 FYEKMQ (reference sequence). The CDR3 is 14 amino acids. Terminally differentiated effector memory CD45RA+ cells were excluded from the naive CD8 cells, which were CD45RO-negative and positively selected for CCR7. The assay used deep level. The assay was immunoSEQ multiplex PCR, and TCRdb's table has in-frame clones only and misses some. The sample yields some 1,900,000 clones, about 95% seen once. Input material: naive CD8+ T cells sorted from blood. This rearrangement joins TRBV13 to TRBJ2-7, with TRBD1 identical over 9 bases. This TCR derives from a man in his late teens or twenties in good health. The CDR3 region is CASSPGQGTHEQYF. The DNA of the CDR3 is TGTGCCAGCAGCCCTGGACAGGGGACGCACGAGCAGTACTTC.